This T cell receptor beta chain derives from a study of blood T cell dynamics during melanoma immunotherapy. Study-wide context: First-line therapy was either pembrolizumab or nivolumab with ipilimumab for metastatic melanoma.

TCRdb's table, derived via immunoSEQ multiplex PCR, lists solely in-frame clones and lacks some. The data hold about 7,300 clones, with more than 75% observed a single time. Time point given: week 3, after first cycle of checkpoint inhibitor. At 12 weeks after first infusion, RECIST 1.1 defined response for most patients. The TCR was taken from a human donor with melanoma. The sample here was blood, taken from a patient treated with checkpoint blockade.

The CDR3 protein is CASSQAGNTGELFF. The CDR3 bases are TGCGCCAGCAGCCAAGCTGGTAACACCGGGGAGCTGTTTTTT. The chain carries TRBV4-1 and TRBJ2-2, with D uncertain. V lost 1 base and J lost 2, with 5 bases in between. CDR1 and CDR2 (germline): MGHRA, YSYEKL. CDR3 length: 14 residues.